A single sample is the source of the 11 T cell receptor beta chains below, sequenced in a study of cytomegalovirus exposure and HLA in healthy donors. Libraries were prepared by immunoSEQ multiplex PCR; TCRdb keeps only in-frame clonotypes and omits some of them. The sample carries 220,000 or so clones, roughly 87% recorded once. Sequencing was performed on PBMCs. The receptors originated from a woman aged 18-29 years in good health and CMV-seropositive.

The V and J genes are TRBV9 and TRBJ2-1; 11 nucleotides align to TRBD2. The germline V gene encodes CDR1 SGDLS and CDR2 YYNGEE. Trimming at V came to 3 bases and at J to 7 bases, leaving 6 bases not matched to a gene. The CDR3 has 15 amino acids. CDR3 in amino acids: CASSAGTSGKNEQFF. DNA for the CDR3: TGTGCCAGCAGCGCCGGGACTAGCGGAAAGAATGAGCAGTTCTTC.

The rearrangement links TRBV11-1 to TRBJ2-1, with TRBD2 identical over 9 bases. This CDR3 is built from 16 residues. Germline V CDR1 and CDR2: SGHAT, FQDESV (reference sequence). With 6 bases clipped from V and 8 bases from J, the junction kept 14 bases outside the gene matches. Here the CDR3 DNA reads TGTGCCAGCAGTCGCCCGGGGGGACTAGCCTTCGATGAGCAGTTCTTC. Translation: CASSRPGGLAFDEQFF.

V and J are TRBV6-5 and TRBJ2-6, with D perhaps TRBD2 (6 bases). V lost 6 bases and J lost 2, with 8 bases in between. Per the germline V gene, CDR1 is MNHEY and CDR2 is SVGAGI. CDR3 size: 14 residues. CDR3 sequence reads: CASRTSPGANVLTF. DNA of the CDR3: TGTGCCAGCAGGACTAGTCCTGGGGCCAACGTCCTGACTTTC.

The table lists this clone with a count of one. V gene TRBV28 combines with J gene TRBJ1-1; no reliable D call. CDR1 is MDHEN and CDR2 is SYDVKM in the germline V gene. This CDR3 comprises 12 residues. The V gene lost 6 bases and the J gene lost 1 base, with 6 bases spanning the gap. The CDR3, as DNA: TGTGCCAGCAGACTAACGAACACTGAAGCTTTCTTT. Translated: CASRLTNTEAFF.

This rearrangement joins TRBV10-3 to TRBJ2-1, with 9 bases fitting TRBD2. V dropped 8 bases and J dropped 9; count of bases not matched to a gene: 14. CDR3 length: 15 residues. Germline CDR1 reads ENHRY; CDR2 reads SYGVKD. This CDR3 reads CAIQSPTSGLVEQFF. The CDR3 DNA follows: TGTGCCATCCAGAGCCCTACTAGCGGGCTAGTTGAGCAGTTCTTC.

CDR3 amino acids: CASSLIAGGPRTDTQYF. The CDR3 DNA reads TGTGCCAGCAGCTTGATAGCGGGAGGGCCTCGGACAGATACGCAGTATTTT. The chain recombines TRBV5-6 with TRBJ2-3; 11 positions agree with TRBD2. The trim removed 1 base at V and 3 bases at J, leaving 7 bases unmatched. This CDR3 is built from 17 residues. Germline V gene sequence: CDR1 SGHDT, CDR2 YYEEEE.

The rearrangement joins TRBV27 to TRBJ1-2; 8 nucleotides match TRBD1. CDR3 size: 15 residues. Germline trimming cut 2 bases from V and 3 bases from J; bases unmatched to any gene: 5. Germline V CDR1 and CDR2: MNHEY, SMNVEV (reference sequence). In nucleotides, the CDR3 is TGTGCCAGCAGTTTAAGAACAGGGGGTGACTATGGCTACACCTTC. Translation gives CASSLRTGGDYGYTF.

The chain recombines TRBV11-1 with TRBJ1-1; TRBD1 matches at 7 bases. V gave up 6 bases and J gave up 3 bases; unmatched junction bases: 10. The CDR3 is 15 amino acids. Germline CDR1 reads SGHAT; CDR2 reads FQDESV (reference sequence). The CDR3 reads CASSSRDGTDTEAFF. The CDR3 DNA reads TGTGCCAGCAGTTCTAGGGACGGGACAGACACTGAAGCTTTCTTT.

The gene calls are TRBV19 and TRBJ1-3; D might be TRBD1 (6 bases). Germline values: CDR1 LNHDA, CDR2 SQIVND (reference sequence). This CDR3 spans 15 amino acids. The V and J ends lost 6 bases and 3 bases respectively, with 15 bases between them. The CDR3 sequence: CASSLLRGVGNTIYF. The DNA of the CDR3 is TGTGCCAGTAGCTTACTCAGGGGAGTTGGAAACACCATATATTTT.

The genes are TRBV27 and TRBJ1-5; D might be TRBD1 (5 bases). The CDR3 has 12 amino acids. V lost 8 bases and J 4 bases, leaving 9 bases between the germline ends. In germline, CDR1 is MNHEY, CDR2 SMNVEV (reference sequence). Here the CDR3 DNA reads TGTGCCAGCTCACGGGGGAATCAGCCCCAGCATTTT. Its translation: CASSRGNQPQHF.

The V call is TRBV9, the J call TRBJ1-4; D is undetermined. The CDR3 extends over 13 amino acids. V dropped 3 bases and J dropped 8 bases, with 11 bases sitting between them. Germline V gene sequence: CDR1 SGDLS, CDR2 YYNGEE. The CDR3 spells CASSALAGEKLFF. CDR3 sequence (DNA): TGTGCCAGCAGCGCACTCGCCGGGGAAAAACTGTTTTTT.